The clone carrying this TCR beta chain has a single count. Its antigen is still unknown. The data derive from a study of brain T cells in children with intractable seizures. Notes on the study in general: Only CDR3 sequence similarity suggested viral specificity, without known HCMV serostatus. Clones missing pre-surgery may reflect undersampling of that blood sample.

Some clones are missing from TCRdb's copy, which holds only in-frame ones; the method was immunoSEQ multiplex PCR. Of 88,000 or so clones in the sample, around nine tenths were seen once. The germline CDR1 and CDR2 sequences are SGHRS and YFSETQ. CDR3 size: 14 residues. J gave up 4 bases and V 4 bases, and 4 bases lay outside the gene matches. Sequencing was limited to surgery cases with top T cell transcript signatures in brain tissue. At least one anti-epileptic drug was given before surgery. The receptor's source is a girl aged 2 to 9 with Rasmussen encephalitis and intractable seizures. The material sequenced was peripheral blood, taken at surgery. The chain combines TRBV5-1 with TRBJ2-7; 11 nucleotides match TRBD1. The CDR3 is CASSADRGRYEQYF. In nucleotides, the CDR3 is TGCGCCAGCAGCGCGGACAGGGGGCGTTACGAGCAGTACTTC.